These 26 T cell receptor beta chains were sequenced from one sample in a study of sequential checkpoint blockade in melanoma. Sample treatment: randomized to nivolumab then ipilimumab (arm A) or the reverse (arm B). Assay used: immunoSEQ multiplex PCR; TCRdb lists only in-frame clones, some missing. Among 20,000 to 25,000 clones, roughly 80% were seen once, and the ten largest hold around 9.1%. Sample: CD8+ T cells sorted from blood (inferred from file names), taken from a patient given nivolumab and ipilimumab in sequence. Receptors were obtained from a human donor with melanoma.

The chain employs TRBV7-2 and TRBJ2-2, with TRBD2 identical over 8 bases. J lost 6 bases, V lost 1 base, and 7 bases had no gene match. CDR1 and CDR2 from the germline V gene are SGHTA and FQGNSA. CDR3 length: 16 residues. The CDR3: CASSLVGRAFPGELFF. The CDR3, as DNA: TGTGCCAGCAGCTTAGTCGGGAGGGCCTTCCCCGGGGAGCTGTTTTTT.

The V and J genes are TRBV13 and TRBJ2-7; 9 bases map to TRBD1. Trimming at V came to 4 bases and at J to 7 bases, leaving 11 bases not matched to a gene. The CDR3 has 15 amino acids. Germline CDR1 and CDR2: PRHDT and FYEKMQ (reference sequence). CDR3 nucleotides: TGTGCCAGCAGCTCAGGGCAGACAGGGGGGAGGGAGCAGTACTTC. Translating gives CASSSGQTGGREQYF.

V usage is TRBV27 and J usage is TRBJ2-1, with 7 bases matching TRBD2. Germline V gives CDR1 MNHEY, CDR2 SMNVEV (reference sequence). The CDR3 runs 15 residues. V gave up 2 bases and J gave up 3 bases; unmatched junction bases: 4. The CDR3 loop is CASSLAGEGYNEQFF. DNA for the CDR3: TGTGCCAGCAGTTTAGCGGGAGAAGGCTACAATGAGCAGTTCTTC.

The rearrangement links TRBV11-3 to TRBJ2-1, with 8 bases fitting TRBD1. Germline assignment: CDR1 SGHNT and CDR2 YENEEA. This CDR3 is 19 amino acids long. The ends lost 5 bases at V and 0 bases at J; junction bases unmatched: 15. The DNA for the CDR3 is TGTGCCAGCAGCCCAAAGTCAGGGGGCAATCCGTCCTCCTACAATGAGCAGTTCTTC. Translated: CASSPKSGGNPSSYNEQFF. The full variable domain, its missing parts supplied by reference TRBV11-3 and TRBJ2-1, is EAGVVQSPRYKIIEKKQPVAFWCNPISGHNTLYWYLQNLGQGPELLIRYENEEAVDDSQLPKDRFSAERLKGVDSTLKIQPAELGDSAVYLCASSPKSGGNPSSYNEQFFGPGTRLTVL.

This clone appeared a single time. The rearrangement links TRBV28 to TRBJ1-4, with TRBD1 matching over 7 bases. Per the germline V gene, CDR1 is MDHEN and CDR2 is SYDVKM. The length of the CDR3 is 17 residues. Unmatched junction bases numbered 9, after V lost 2 bases and J lost 3 bases. The CDR3 here is CASSLGTGELANEKLFF. The CDR3 coding sequence is TGTGCCAGCAGTTTAGGAACAGGGGAGCTGGCTAATGAAAAACTGTTTTTT.

V gene TRBV6-1 combines with J gene TRBJ2-1; D perhaps matches TRBD2 (5 bases). The CDR3 runs to 13 residues. V gave up 3 bases and J gave up 8 bases, with 11 bases separating them. Germline V gene data show CDR1 as MNHNS and CDR2 as SASEGT. CDR3 sequence: CASSDMRVDEQFF. In nucleotides, the CDR3 is TGTGCCAGCAGTGATATGCGGGTCGATGAGCAGTTCTTC.

This chain uses TRBV30 with TRBJ1-1, with D possibly being TRBD1 (6 bases). V lost 0 bases and J lost 6, with 14 bases in between. The length of the CDR3 is 14 residues. Germline assignment: CDR1 GTSNPN and CDR2 SVGIG (reference sequence). DNA of the CDR3: TGTGCCTGGAGTGTGGGGGCCGGGGGGGCTGAAGCTTTCTTT. It is translated as CAWSVGAGGAEAFF.

This clone was found once. V gene TRBV9 combines with J gene TRBJ1-1; no definite D call. Germline CDR1 is SGDLS and CDR2 is YYNGEE. The CDR3 length is 15 residues. The V gene lost 0 bases and the J gene lost 4 bases, with 13 bases spanning the gap. The CDR3 here is CASSVVPERSTEAFF. CDR3 bases: TGTGCCAGCAGCGTAGTTCCGGAGAGGAGCACTGAAGCTTTCTTT.

This chain joins TRBV7-9 and TRBJ2-7; D gene ambiguous. Trimming cost V 5 bases and J 3 bases, with 8 bases left between them. Germline V lookup: CDR1 SEHNR, CDR2 FQNEAQ (reference sequence). CDR3 size: 12 residues. This chain's CDR3 is CASSTLGYEQYF. As DNA, the CDR3 is TGTGCCAGCAGCACCCTAGGCTACGAGCAGTACTTC.

The V and J genes are TRBV4-1 and TRBJ1-1, with 8 positions matching TRBD1. This CDR3 is built from 16 residues. Germline values: CDR1 MGHRA, CDR2 YSYEKL. Losses at the gene ends were 3 bases for V and 0 bases for J; bases not matched to a gene: 6. This CDR3 is CASSHRAGQVNTEAFF. For the CDR3, the DNA is TGCGCCAGCAGCCACCGGGCGGGACAGGTGAACACTGAAGCTTTCTTT.

This chain uses TRBV7-2 with TRBJ2-6; no firm D call. V was clipped by 6 bases and J by 0 bases, with 9 bases between them. Germline V CDR1 and CDR2: SGHTA, FQGNSA. The CDR3 covers 15 residues. The DNA for the CDR3 is TGTGCCAGCAGTCCGGTCCGCTCTGGGGCCAACGTCCTGACTTTC. It is translated as CASSPVRSGANVLTF. Using reference TRBV7-2 and TRBJ2-6 for the parts outside the CDR3, the full variable domain is GAGVSQSPSNKVTEKGKDVELRCDPISGHTALYWYRQSLGQGLEFLIYFQGNSAPDKSGLPSDRFSAERTGGSVSTLTIQRTQQEDSAVYLCASSPVRSGANVLTFGAGSRLTVL.

This clone was counted a single time. The rearrangement joins TRBV7-2 to TRBJ2-7; 7 nucleotides match TRBD2. This CDR3 comprises 16 residues. The junction had 10 bases not matched to a gene; V was cut back by 5 bases and J by 0 bases. CDR1 and CDR2 (germline): SGHTA, FQGNSA. The CDR3 DNA is TGTGCCAGCAGCCCACGGGGGGAGGAGTACTCCTACGAGCAGTACTTC. Amino acids: CASSPRGEEYSYEQYF.

By sample fraction, this clone is medium-sized. The chain is built from TRBV5-1 and TRBJ1-2; TRBD1 matches 8 bases. The CDR3 loop spans 14 amino acids. V shed 0 bases, J shed 6 bases, and the junction held 4 bases outside the gene matches. CDR1 SGHRS and CDR2 YFSETQ come from the germline V gene. CDR3 in amino acids: CASSLVTGEDGYTF. In nucleotides, the CDR3 is TGCGCCAGCAGCTTGGTGACAGGGGAGGATGGCTACACCTTC.

The chain employs TRBV2 and TRBJ2-5; unclear D gene. Trimming removed 6 bases from V and 0 bases from J, with 14 bases in between. The CDR3 extends over 15 amino acids. The V gene's germline CDR1 is SNHLY and CDR2 FYNNEI. The CDR3 nucleotides are TGTGCCAGCAGAGACACCTCAAGGTACCAAGAGACCCAGTACTTC. It translates to CASRDTSRYQETQYF.

Only one count was recorded for this clone. J is TRBJ2-7 and V is TRBV10-3, with 13 bases that match TRBD2. Germline V CDR1 and CDR2: ENHRY, SYGVKD. The ends lost 3 bases at V and 3 bases at J; junction bases unmatched: 5. The CDR3 has 16 amino acids. The chain's CDR3 is CAISDPGLAGNYEQYF. The CDR3, as DNA: TGTGCCATCAGTGACCCGGGACTAGCGGGAAACTACGAGCAGTACTTC.

CDR3 DNA sequence: TGCGCCAGCAGCTACTGGGCCTCGAAGGTGCAAGGAGCTTTCTTT. Translated: CASSYWASKVQGAFF. V and J are TRBV5-1 and TRBJ1-1; no definite D call. The germline gives CDR1 SGHRS, CDR2 YFSETQ. The CDR3 consists of 15 residues. The ends were cut back, 3 bases at V and 10 bases at J, with 22 bases in the middle. The full variable domain, its missing parts supplied by reference TRBV5-1 and TRBJ1-1, is KAGVTQTPRYLIKTRGQQVTLSCSPISGHRSVSWYQQTPGQGLQFLFEYFSETQRNKGNFPGRFSGRQFSNSRSEMNVSTLELGDSALYLCASSYWASKVQGAFFGQGTRLTVV.

The chain uses TRBV19 and TRBJ2-7; perhaps TRBD2 as D (5 bases). V lost 8 bases and J lost 3, with 14 bases in between. Germline loops: CDR1 LNHDA, CDR2 SQIVND (reference sequence). The CDR3 loop spans 13 amino acids. CDR3: CASDGPEGYEQYF. The CDR3 bases are TGTGCCAGTGACGGCCCTGAGGGCTACGAGCAGTACTTC.

The chain recombines TRBV4-1 with TRBJ1-4, with D uncertain. Germline CDR1 and CDR2: MGHRA and YSYEKL. The CDR3 sequence is 16 residues long. V lost 3 bases to trimming and J lost 3 bases, with 14 bases between them. The DNA of the CDR3 is TGCGCCAGCAGCCATTGGAACCCGGACTCTAATGAAAAACTGTTTTTT. Protein product: CASSHWNPDSNEKLFF.

J is TRBJ2-7 and V is TRBV27, with 11 bases identical to TRBD1. V gave up 3 bases and J gave up 2 bases; unmatched junction bases: 3. The CDR3 is 15 amino acids. From germline, CDR1 is MNHEY and CDR2 SMNVEV (reference sequence). CDR3 region: CASSFGQGAPYEQYF. CDR3 coding DNA: TGTGCCAGCAGTTTCGGACAGGGGGCCCCCTACGAGCAGTACTTC.

This clone was counted once. The chain uses TRBV29-1 and TRBJ2-2; maybe TRBD2 (6 bases). V was pared by 2 bases and J by 6 bases, with 16 bases between. The germline CDR1 and CDR2 sequences are SQVTM and ANQGSEA. The CDR3 totals 15 residues. CDR3 residues: CSVETEGYGSGELFF. In nucleotides, the CDR3 is TGCAGCGTTGAAACGGAGGGATATGGCTCCGGGGAGCTGTTTTTT.

This clone was seen a few times. V gene TRBV5-8 combines with J gene TRBJ2-7; TRBD2 aligns across 10 bases. The germline V gene encodes CDR1 SGHTS and CDR2 YDEGEE. V lost 3 bases, J lost 3 bases, and 9 bases stayed unmatched. The CDR3 consists of 16 residues. DNA of the CDR3: TGTGCCAGCAGCTCCACCGCTAGCGGGGGAGACTACGAGCAGTACTTC. This translates into CASSSTASGGDYEQYF.

The chain has TRBV30 and TRBJ2-7; TRBD1 might be the D (6 bases). The V gene's germline CDR1 is GTSNPN and CDR2 SVGIG (reference sequence). CDR3 length equals 16 residues. V shed 5 bases and J shed 1 base, with 21 bases lying between them. Here the CDR3 reads CAWAGTLSRKSYEQYF. Here the CDR3 DNA reads TGTGCCTGGGCCGGGACACTCTCCCGAAAGTCCTACGAGCAGTACTTC.

This chain uses TRBV6-5 with TRBJ2-3, with D possibly being TRBD2 (6 bases). CDR3 size: 15 residues. Trimming cost V 2 bases and J 2 bases, with 11 bases left between them. CDR1 is MNHEY and CDR2 is SVGAGI in the germline V gene. DNA for the CDR3: TGTGCCAGCAGTTACGCGGGACCGCCCACAGATACGCAGTATTTT. It codes for CASSYAGPPTDTQYF.

J is TRBJ2-1 and V is TRBV30, with TRBD2 matching over 8 bases. The CDR3 is made up of 16 amino acids. The ends lost 0 bases at V and 7 bases at J; junction bases unmatched: 11. Germline lookup yields CDR1 GTSNPN and CDR2 SVGIG (reference sequence). This chain's CDR3 is CAWSVKRAGGQNEQFF. The CDR3 DNA is TGTGCCTGGAGTGTAAAACGGGCGGGGGGCCAGAATGAGCAGTTCTTC.

The CDR3 is CSVPGLTTYEQYF. The CDR3 coding sequence is TGCAGCGTTCCGGGACTAACGACCTACGAGCAGTACTTC. The V and J genes are TRBV29-1 and TRBJ2-7, with 7 bases identical to TRBD2. The CDR3 has 13 amino acids. Unmatched junction bases numbered 6, after V lost 5 bases and J lost 2 bases. Germline values: CDR1 SQVTM, CDR2 ANQGSEA.

The rearrangement links TRBV9 to TRBJ2-7; the match to TRBD2 covers 7 bases. CDR1 and CDR2 (germline): SGDLS, YYNGEE. The CDR3 has 15 amino acids. The J segment lost 7 bases and the V segment lost 0 bases, leaving 10 bases of the junction unmatched. The CDR3 nucleotides are TGTGCCAGCAGCGTAGTAGGACTACTCGGGGGGGAGCAGTACTTC. Residues: CASSVVGLLGGEQYF.